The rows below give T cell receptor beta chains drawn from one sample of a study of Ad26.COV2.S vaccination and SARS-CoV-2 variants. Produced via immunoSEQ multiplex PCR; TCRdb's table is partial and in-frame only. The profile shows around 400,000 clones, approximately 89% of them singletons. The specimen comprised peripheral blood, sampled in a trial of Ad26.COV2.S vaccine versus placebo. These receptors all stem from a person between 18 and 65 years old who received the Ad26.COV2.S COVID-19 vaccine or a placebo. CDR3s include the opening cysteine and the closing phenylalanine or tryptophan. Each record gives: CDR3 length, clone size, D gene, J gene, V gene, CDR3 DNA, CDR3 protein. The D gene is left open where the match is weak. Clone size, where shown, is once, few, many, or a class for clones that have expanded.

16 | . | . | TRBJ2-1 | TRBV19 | TGTGCCAGTAGTCAGGGGTGGGCCAGCTCCTACAATGAGCAGTTCTTC | CASSQGWASSYNEQFF
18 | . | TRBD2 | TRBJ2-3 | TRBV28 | TGTGCCAGCAGTTCGCCCGCCCTAGCGGAGTATAGCACAGATACGCAGTATTTT | CASSSPALAEYSTDTQYF
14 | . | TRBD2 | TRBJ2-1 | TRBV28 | TGTGCCAGCAGTTTTGGGAGGGCCTTCGGAAAGCAGTTCTTC | CASSFGRAFGKQFF
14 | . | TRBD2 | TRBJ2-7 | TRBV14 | TGTGCCAGCAGTTGGACTAGCGGAACCTACGAGCAGTACTTC | CASSWTSGTYEQYF
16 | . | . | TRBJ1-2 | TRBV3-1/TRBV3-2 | TGTGCCAGCAGCCAAGAGGGGTTGCGGTTTCACTATGGCTACACCTTC | CASSQEGLRFHYGYTF
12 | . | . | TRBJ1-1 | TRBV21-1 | TGTGCCAACAGGGGACAGGGCCCGGAAGCTTTCTTT | CANRGQGPEAFF
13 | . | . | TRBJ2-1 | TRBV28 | TGTGCCAGCAGTTTGCTCGGGAGTAATGAGCAGTTCTTC | CASSLLGSNEQFF
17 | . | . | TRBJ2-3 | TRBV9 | TGTGCCAGCAGCATACAGGACAGGGAGGGTTGGACAGATACGCAGTATTTT | CASSIQDREGWTDTQYF
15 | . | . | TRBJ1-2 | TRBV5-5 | TGTGCCAGCAGCTCCACGGGACCGCCACACTATGGCTACACCTTC | CASSSTGPPHYGYTF
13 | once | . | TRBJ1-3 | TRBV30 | TGTGCCTGGAGTGCAAGCTCTGGAAACACCATATATTTT | CAWSASSGNTIYF
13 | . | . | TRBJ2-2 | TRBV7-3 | TGTGCCAGCGGAATTAGCTCCTCGGGGGAGCTGTTTTTT | CASGISSSGELFF
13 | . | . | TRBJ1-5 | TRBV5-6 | TGTGCCAGCAGTCTCTTAATGGGACAGCCCCAGCATTTT | CASSLLMGQPQHF
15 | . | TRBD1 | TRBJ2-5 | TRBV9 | TGTGCCAGCAGCGTGGGCGGGGACAGGGGTGAGACCCAGTACTTC | CASSVGGDRGETQYF
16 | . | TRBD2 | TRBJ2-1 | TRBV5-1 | TGCGCCAGCAGCTTGTCCCTAGCGGGAGTTAGAGATGAGCAGTTCTTC | CASSLSLAGVRDEQFF
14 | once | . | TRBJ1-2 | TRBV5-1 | TGCGCCAGCAGCTCACTAGACGGTAACTATGGCTACACCTTC | CASSSLDGNYGYTF
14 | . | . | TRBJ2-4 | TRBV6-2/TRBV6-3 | TGTGCCAGCAGTTATGGGCCGGAGGTCAACATTCAGTACTTC | CASSYGPEVNIQYF
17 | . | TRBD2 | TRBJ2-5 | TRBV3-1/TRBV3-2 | TGTGCCAGCAGCCAAGAAACCCCCCTAGCGGGGCAAGAGACCCAGTACTTC | CASSQETPLAGQETQYF
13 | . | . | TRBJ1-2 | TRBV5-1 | TGCGCCAGCAGCCTGGACGCGACGCATGGCTACACCTTC | CASSLDATHGYTF
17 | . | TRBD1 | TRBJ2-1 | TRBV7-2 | TGTGCCAGCAGCTTAGGGGGGATCGGGACAGGGCTGAATGAGCAGTTCTTC | CASSLGGIGTGLNEQFF
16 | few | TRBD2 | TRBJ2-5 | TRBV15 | TGTGCCACCAGCAGGACTAGCGGAGGGGTCCAAGAGACCCAGTACTTC | CATSRTSGGVQETQYF
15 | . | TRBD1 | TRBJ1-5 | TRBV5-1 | TGCGCCAGCAGCGAAGGGACAGGGGGCAATCAGCCCCAGCATTTT | CASSEGTGGNQPQHF
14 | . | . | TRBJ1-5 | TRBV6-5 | TGTGCCAGCAGGGCAGGAGGTGGGGATCAGCCCCAGCATTTT | CASRAGGGDQPQHF
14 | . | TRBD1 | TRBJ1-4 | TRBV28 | TGTGCCAGCAGTTCAGGGGGCACTAATGAAAAACTGTTTTTT | CASSSGGTNEKLFF
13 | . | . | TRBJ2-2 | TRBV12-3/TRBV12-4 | TGTGCCAGCAGTTCGCCTGGCACCGGGGAGCTGTTTTTT | CASSSPGTGELFF
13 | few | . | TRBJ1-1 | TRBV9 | TGTGCCAGCAGCGTAGCGGGGGACACTGAAGCTTTCTTT | CASSVAGDTEAFF
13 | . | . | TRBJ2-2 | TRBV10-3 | TGTGCCATCGTTTCTTCCCTCGCCGGGGAGCTGTTTTTT | CAIVSSLAGELFF
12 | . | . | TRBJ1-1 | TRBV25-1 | TGCGCTACCCGGCAGAAGAACACTGAAGCTTTCTTT | CATRQKNTEAFF
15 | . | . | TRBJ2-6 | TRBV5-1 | TGCGCCAGCAGCTTGCTAGTTGGCGGGGCCAACGTCCTGACTTTC | CASSLLVGGANVLTF
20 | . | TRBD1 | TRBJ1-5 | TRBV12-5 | TGTGCTAGTGGTTTCCCCGCCCGGGACAGGGGCCAACTAAACAATCAGCCCCAGCATTTT | CASGFPARDRGQLNNQPQHF
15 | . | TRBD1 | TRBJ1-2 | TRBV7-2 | TGTGCCAGCAGCCCATTACAGGGGGCCGGCTATGGCTACACCTTC | CASSPLQGAGYGYTF
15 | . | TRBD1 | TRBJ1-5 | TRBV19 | TGTGCCAGTAGTGGGACAGGAGTGATTTATCAGCCCCAGCATTTT | CASSGTGVIYQPQHF
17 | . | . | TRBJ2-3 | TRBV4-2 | TGTGCCAGCAGCCAAGGGCACGGCAGCGGAAGCACAGATACGCAGTATTTT | CASSQGHGSGSTDTQYF
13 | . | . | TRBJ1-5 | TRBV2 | TGTGCCAGCAGTGGGGGTAGCAATCAGCCCCAGCATTTT | CASSGGSNQPQHF
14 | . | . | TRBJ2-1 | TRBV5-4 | TGTGCCAGCAGCTTGTACGGACGGTACAATGAGCAGTTCTTC | CASSLYGRYNEQFF
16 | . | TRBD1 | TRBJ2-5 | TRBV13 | TGTGCCAGCAGCTTCGAGGGACAGGGACGAGGGGAGACCCAGTACTTC | CASSFEGQGRGETQYF
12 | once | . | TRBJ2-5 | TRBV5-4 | TGTGCCAGCAGCTTGGGTCTCGGGACCCAGTACTTC | CASSLGLGTQYF
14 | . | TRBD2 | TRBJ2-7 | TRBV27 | TGTGCCAGCAGTTTAATCGGGGGGGCCTACGAGCAGTACTTC | CASSLIGGAYEQYF
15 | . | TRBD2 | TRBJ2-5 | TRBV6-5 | TGTGCCAGCAGACCACTAGCGGGAGACGCGGAGACCCAGTACTTC | CASRPLAGDAETQYF
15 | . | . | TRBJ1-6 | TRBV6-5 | TGTGCCAGCAGTTATGGGGGTGGGGGTAATTCACCCCTCCACTTT | CASSYGGGGNSPLHF
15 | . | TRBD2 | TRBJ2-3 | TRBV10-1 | TGCGCCAGCAGTCCCCTAGCGGGCACCACAGATACGCAGTATTTT | CASSPLAGTTDTQYF
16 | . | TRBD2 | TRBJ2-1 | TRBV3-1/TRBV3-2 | TGTGCCAGCAGCCCGTCTAGCGGGAACTCCTACAATGAGCAGTTCTTC | CASSPSSGNSYNEQFF
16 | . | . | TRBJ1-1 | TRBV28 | TGTGCCAGCAGTTTTCCGGTCAGGGGTGGAAAGACTGAAGCTTTCTTT | CASSFPVRGGKTEAFF
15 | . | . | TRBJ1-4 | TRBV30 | TGTGCCTGGAGTCCGGGGGGGAAAACTAATGAAAAACTGTTTTTT | CAWSPGGKTNEKLFF
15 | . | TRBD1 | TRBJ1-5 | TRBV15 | TGTGCCACCAGCCTAGACAGGGGGGGCAATCAGCCCCAGCATTTT | CATSLDRGGNQPQHF
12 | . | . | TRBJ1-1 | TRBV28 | TGTGCCAGCAGTTGGCTGGGCACTGAAGCTTTCTTT | CASSWLGTEAFF
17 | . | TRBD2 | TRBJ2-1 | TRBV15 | TGTGCCACCAGCAGAGATGGGGCGGGAGGGTTCTACAATGAGCAGTTCTTC | CATSRDGAGGFYNEQFF
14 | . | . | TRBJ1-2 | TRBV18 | TGTGCCAGCTCACCTTTGACAGGTTCGGGTGGCTACACCTTC | CASSPLTGSGGYTF
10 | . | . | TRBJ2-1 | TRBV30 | TGTGCCTCGGGACTTTCAGAGCAGTTCTTC | CASGLSEQFF
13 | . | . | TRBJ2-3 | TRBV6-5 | TGTGCCAGCAGTCCGACTAAGCCGTATACGCAGTATTTT | CASSPTKPYTQYF
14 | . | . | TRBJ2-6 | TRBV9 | TGTGCCAGCAGCGTCGCAGCTGGGGCCAACGTCCTGACTTTC | CASSVAAGANVLTF
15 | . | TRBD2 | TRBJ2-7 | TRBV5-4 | TGTGCCAGCAGCTCCGGACTAGGGTATAACTACGAGCAGTACTTC | CASSSGLGYNYEQYF
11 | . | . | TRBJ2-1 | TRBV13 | TGTGCCAGCAGCCAGGTCAATGAGCAGTTCTTC | CASSQVNEQFF
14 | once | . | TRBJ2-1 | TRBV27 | TGTGCCAGCAGCGTCTCGCGGGCCAACAATGAGCAGTTCTTC | CASSVSRANNEQFF
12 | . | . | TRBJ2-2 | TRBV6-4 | TGTGCCAGCAGTGCCCTTTCGGGGGAGCTGTTTTTT | CASSALSGELFF
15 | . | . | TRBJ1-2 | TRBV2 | TGTGCCAGCAGTGAGGCCGGCAGGGGAGGCTATGGCTACACCTTC | CASSEAGRGGYGYTF
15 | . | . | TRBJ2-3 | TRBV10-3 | TGTGCCATCAGTGAGGGGGTCAGGGACACAGATACGCAGTATTTT | CAISEGVRDTDTQYF
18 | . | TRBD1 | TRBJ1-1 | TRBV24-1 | TGTGCCACCAGTGCCTTAAAACGCCACCGACAGGGTAACACTGAAGCTTTCTTT | CATSALKRHRQGNTEAFF
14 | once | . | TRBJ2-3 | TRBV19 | TGTGCCAGTAGTATCGTCGGTTACACAGATACGCAGTATTTT | CASSIVGYTDTQYF
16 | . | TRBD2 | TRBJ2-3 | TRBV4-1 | TGCGCCAGCAGCCAAGACAAGGGCGGGAGGGGAGATACGCAGTATTTT | CASSQDKGGRGDTQYF